This TCR beta chain was profiled in a study of CD8 T cells in Susac syndrome (dated by TCRdb to between 2018 and 2020). Notes on the research overall: Repertoire sequencing was used to test whether CD8+ T cell activation and differentiation in Susac syndrome was antigen driven. Here is what the overall study found, with its caveats: The TCR sequencing and HLA analysis was acknowledged to have included a relatively small number of individuals.

Peripheral blood CD8+ and CD4+ T cells from healthy donors, Susac syndrome patients and multiple sclerosis patients were profiled using high-throughput TCR beta sequencing. Healthy donors were included as age- and sex-matched controls. CD8+ TEMRA cells were enriched by FACS, while bulk CD8+ and CD4+ T cells were purified by magnetic negative isolation. Blood was collected in EDTA tubes and processed within 24 hours, with PBMCs isolated through density gradient centrifugation. PBMCs intended for TCR sequencing were cryopreserved in liquid nitrogen and were subsequently thawed in a 37 degrees C water bath. Purity of sorted or isolated CD4+, CD8+ and CD8+ TEMRA cells was at least 90%. From its cysteine to its phenylalanine, the CDR3 spans 11 amino acids. The kept DNA is CDR3 alone, 33 bases in frame from the first base. The germline V gene gives CDR1 as SQVTM and CDR2 as ANQGSEA. Trimming costs V 6 bases and J 2 bases, and their ends lie 6 bases apart.

About this clonotype itself: What antigen it recognizes has not been identified. No much larger clone exists at a distance of one base, and base qualities are not known.

RNA was extracted using the RNeasy kit, and roughly 0.5 to 1 microgram was reverse transcribed with random hexamers. The immunoSEQ multiplex PCR assay, which covers 54 Vbeta and 13 Jbeta segments, was used to amplify TCR beta CDR3 regions. To correct PCR amplification bias, a synthetic template baseline was used for both primer optimization and computational correction. On the study's bioinformatics: Only productive sequences were kept, with reads annotated to V, D and J genes according to IMGT and analyzed in immunoSEQ Analyzer. To calculate clonality, Shannon entropy was normalized by log2 of the number of productive unique sequences and then subtracted from one. For each patient and control, public and private clones were evaluated among the 100 most prevalent clones. Clones were defined as Susac-specific when absent from the healthy and MS cohorts, from approximately 1,100 published viral clones and from other ImmuneACCESS disease sequences. TCRdb passed the public sequencing reads through fastp at Q25 and MiXCR, retaining productive beta sequences. Each CDR3 protein gets just one entry, which takes the most common genes and DNA from the rows behind it. These V and J calls rely on TCRdb rather than the paper's analysis. The sample table records roughly 120,000 distinct CDR3 sequences; about 95% of these occur just once. The ten largest make up approximately 0.092% of the sample.

The sequence was obtained from a human donor in good health. Sequencing was carried out using CD4+ T cells from PBMCs. The sequence joins TRBV29-1 to TRBJ2-3; the D region possibly corresponds to TRBD1 (5 bases align). In nucleotide form, the sequence is TGCAGCGTCAGGGACACAGATACGCAGTATTTT. Its protein reads: CSVRDTDTQYF.